The clone carrying this T cell receptor (beta chain) was counted between two and nine times. This sample is part of a study of blood T cell repertoires in COVID-19. The wider study: The analysed material was cDNA or gDNA that came from T cells, B-cell-depleted T cells, or PBMCs.

There are 14 residues in the CDR3. Per germline, CDR1 SGHDT and CDR2 YYEEEE. V lost 5 bases, J lost 3 bases, and 5 bases stayed unmatched. In the authors' methods: Researchers report that nucleated cell counts were estimated from reference gene primer amplification. TCRdb's copy holds only in-frame clones and misses some; the assay was immunoSEQ multiplex PCR. The DNA was the basis for D and trimming; V, J and clone size are from that table. The top ten hold 1.5% to 2% of the sample, which has hundreds of thousands of clones, about 80% seen once. Sequenced sample: peripheral blood. This chain joins TRBV5-6 and TRBJ2-7, with 10 nucleotides matching TRBD1. The sequence was obtained from a woman older than 75 with acute or convalescent COVID-19. The CDR3 loop reads CASRSRDRGYEQYF. The CDR3 region has the DNA TGTGCCAGCAGATCCCGGGACAGGGGCTACGAGCAGTACTTC.